These T cell receptor beta chains were read from a single sample in a study of persistence of HIV-infected CD4 T cells. Assay used: immunoSEQ multiplex PCR; TCRdb lists only in-frame clones, some missing. The sample holds about 40,000 clones; approximately 81% are singletons and the top ten take 5% to 5.5%. These receptors' antigens are unknown. This sample comprised cultured CD4+ T cells from PBMCs, obtained from a patient who received antiretroviral therapy. The receptors shown here come from an adult with HIV. The donor label of this sample is uncertain. The CDR3 runs from the conserved cysteine through the conserved F or W. Each record gives: D gene, clone size, J gene, V gene, CDR3 DNA, CDR3 protein. The D gene is left open where the match is weak. Only some rows state a clone size, as once, few, many or a class for expanded clones.

D: .
size: .
J: TRBJ1-1
V: TRBV11-2
DNA: TGTGCCAGCAGCTTAGGGGCAGGAATGAACACTGAAGCTTTCTTT
CDR3: CASSLGAGMNTEAFF

D: .
size: .
J: TRBJ2-1
V: TRBV20-1
DNA: TGCAGTGCTAACCCTTACAATGAGCAGTTCTTC
CDR3: CSANPYNEQFF

D: .
size: .
J: TRBJ2-3
V: TRBV28
DNA: TGTGCCAGCAGTCCCTATTTGACAGGTTGGGCAGATACGCAGTATTTT
CDR3: CASSPYLTGWADTQYF

D: TRBD2
size: once
J: TRBJ2-4
V: TRBV3-1/TRBV3-2
DNA: TGTGCCAGCAGCCAAGAGGGGGGGGACGTAAGCCATTCCGTAGCCAAAAACATTCAGTACTTC
CDR3: CASSQEGGDVSHSVAKNIQYF

D: .
size: .
J: TRBJ2-3
V: TRBV6-5
DNA: TGTGCCAGCAGTTACGAGTTTACAGATACGCAGTATTTT
CDR3: CASSYEFTDTQYF

D: .
size: .
J: TRBJ1-5
V: TRBV6-1
DNA: TGTGCCAGCAGTGAAGCGGGAGGAAACAATCAGCCCCAGCATTTT
CDR3: CASSEAGGNNQPQHF

D: TRBD2
size: .
J: TRBJ2-3
V: TRBV12-3/TRBV12-4
DNA: TGTGCCAGCAGTCCCGAGGCGGGAGCACGTCCCTATTTT
CDR3: CASSPEAGARPYF

D: .
size: few
J: TRBJ1-2
V: TRBV29-1
DNA: TGCAGCGTTGAAGGTCGTCAAAGTAGCAATGGCTACACCTTC
CDR3: CSVEGRQSSNGYTF

D: .
size: .
J: TRBJ2-7
V: TRBV7-9
DNA: TGTGCCAGCAGCCCGGCTAGCATCACGAGCTCCTACGAGCAGTACTTC
CDR3: CASSPASITSSYEQYF

D: .
size: .
J: TRBJ1-2
V: TRBV28
DNA: TGTGCCAGCAGCTCTCTTGTAGAGACAGCGGTCTATGGCTACACCTTC
CDR3: CASSSLVETAVYGYTF

D: TRBD1
size: .
J: TRBJ1-1
V: TRBV5-1
DNA: TGCGCCAGCAGCTCGGGACAGACATTGAACACTGAAGCTTTCTTT
CDR3: CASSSGQTLNTEAFF

D: .
size: .
J: TRBJ1-1
V: TRBV10-1
DNA: TGCGCCAGCAGTCATCAGAGGAACACTGAAGCTTTCTTT
CDR3: CASSHQRNTEAFF

D: .
size: .
J: TRBJ1-2
V: TRBV2
DNA: TGTGCCAGCAGAGCCGACGGGCCCTATGGCTACACCTTC
CDR3: CASRADGPYGYTF

D: .
size: few
J: TRBJ1-1
V: TRBV5-1
DNA: TGCGCCAGCAGCTTTATTGGGAATCAGCCGAACACTGAAGCTTTCTTT
CDR3: CASSFIGNQPNTEAFF

D: TRBD1
size: .
J: TRBJ1-1
V: TRBV19
DNA: TGTGCCAGTAGTACCGGACAGGCGGGTCAGGCTGAAGCTTTCTTT
CDR3: CASSTGQAGQAEAFF

D: .
size: .
J: TRBJ1-1
V: TRBV6-5
DNA: TGTGCCAGCAGTCCAGACATTAATGAGGGTTTCTTT
CDR3: CASSPDINEGFF

D: TRBD1
size: .
J: TRBJ2-7
V: TRBV4-2
DNA: TGTGCCAGCAGCCAAGGATTGGGGGGACAGGCCGGACCCTACGAGCAGTACTTC
CDR3: CASSQGLGGQAGPYEQYF

D: TRBD1
size: .
J: TRBJ2-2
V: TRBV6-2/TRBV6-3
DNA: TGTGCCAGCAGTTACAGGACAGGGGTCCCCACCGGGGAGCTGTTTTTT
CDR3: CASSYRTGVPTGELFF

D: TRBD2
size: .
J: TRBJ2-7
V: TRBV29-1
DNA: TGCACTCGCCTCCCTAGCGGGGGTTTAATAGCCTACGAGCAGTACTTC
CDR3: CTRLPSGGLIAYEQYF

D: TRBD2
size: .
J: TRBJ2-4
V: TRBV19
DNA: TGTGCCAGTAATACGCCGGGACTATACATTCAGTACTTC
CDR3: CASNTPGLYIQYF

D: .
size: few
J: TRBJ1-5
V: TRBV5-4
DNA: TGTGCCAGCAGCTTAGGAGGTGACAGCAATCAGCCCCAGCATTTT
CDR3: CASSLGGDSNQPQHF

D: .
size: .
J: TRBJ2-2
V: TRBV10-3
DNA: TGTGCCATCAGTGACGGGAACACCGGGGAGCTGTTTTTT
CDR3: CAISDGNTGELFF

D: .
size: .
J: TRBJ2-1
V: TRBV7-5
DNA: TGTGCCAGAAGCCGCGTGAGGCCCCTATACAATGAGCAGTTCTTC
CDR3: CARSRVRPLYNEQFF

D: .
size: .
J: TRBJ1-6
V: TRBV13
DNA: TGTGCCACCCCAGTCCCCTATAATTCACCCCTCCACTTT
CDR3: CATPVPYNSPLHF

D: TRBD2
size: .
J: TRBJ2-3
V: TRBV28
DNA: TGTGCCAGCAGTATCCAGCGGGGGACTTTCACAGATACGCAGTATTTT
CDR3: CASSIQRGTFTDTQYF

D: TRBD1
size: .
J: TRBJ1-1
V: TRBV28
DNA: TGTGCCAGCAGCGATACGTCGACAGGGTCGAACACTGAAGCTTTCTTT
CDR3: CASSDTSTGSNTEAFF

D: TRBD1
size: .
J: TRBJ1-1
V: TRBV11-1
DNA: TGTGCCAGCAGCTCGACGACAGGGAGCGCTGAAGCTTTCTTT
CDR3: CASSSTTGSAEAFF

D: .
size: .
J: TRBJ1-2
V: TRBV7-2
DNA: TGTGCCAGCAGCTTATCCCCGATTGAAAACTATGGCTACACCTTC
CDR3: CASSLSPIENYGYTF

D: TRBD1
size: .
J: TRBJ1-4
V: TRBV29-1
DNA: TGCAGCGCCTCCTCCGGGACAGGGAGAGGAAAACTGTTTTTT
CDR3: CSASSGTGRGKLFF

D: TRBD1
size: .
J: TRBJ2-2
V: TRBV25-1
DNA: TGTGCCAGCAGCAACCGACCGGGACAGGGCAATTATCAGGAGCTGTTTTTT
CDR3: CASSNRPGQGNYQELFF

D: .
size: once
J: TRBJ2-6
V: TRBV28
DNA: TGTGCCAGCAGCTCGGAATACACTGGGGCCAACGTCCTGACTTTC
CDR3: CASSSEYTGANVLTF

D: .
size: .
J: TRBJ2-7
V: TRBV7-9
DNA: TGTGCCAGCAGCCCCGAAAGGTTAACCTACGAGCAGTACTTC
CDR3: CASSPERLTYEQYF

D: .
size: .
J: TRBJ1-6
V: TRBV19
DNA: TGTGCCAGTAGTACGGGGACGGTCAATTCACCCCTCCACTTT
CDR3: CASSTGTVNSPLHF

D: TRBD2
size: .
J: TRBJ2-4
V: TRBV7-2
DNA: TGTGCCAGCAGCTTAGTCCTAGCGGGGGTAGCCAAAAACATTCAGTACTTC
CDR3: CASSLVLAGVAKNIQYF

D: TRBD1
size: .
J: TRBJ2-7
V: TRBV12-3/TRBV12-4
DNA: TGTGCCAGCAAAAGACAGGGGGCAAAAGAGCAGTACTTC
CDR3: CASKRQGAKEQYF

D: .
size: .
J: TRBJ2-3
V: TRBV2
DNA: TGTGCCAGCAACAACCCCAGGGTAACAGATACGCAGTATTTT
CDR3: CASNNPRVTDTQYF

D: .
size: .
J: TRBJ1-6
V: TRBV19
DNA: TGTGCCAGTAGTGCTCTACAGGGAACCGCCTATAATTCACCCCTCCACTTT
CDR3: CASSALQGTAYNSPLHF

D: .
size: .
J: TRBJ1-1
V: TRBV5-6
DNA: TGTGCCAGCAGCCGGCAGGGCTTTGGTGGAGGGGCTTTCTTT
CDR3: CASSRQGFGGGAFF

D: .
size: .
J: TRBJ1-1
V: TRBV18
DNA: TGTGCCAGCTCACCACTAGGCGGGAACACTGAAGCTTTCTTT
CDR3: CASSPLGGNTEAFF

D: .
size: once
J: TRBJ2-2
V: TRBV13
DNA: TGTGCCAGCAGCTTAGTGGGGAAACGGGACGGGGAGCTGTTTTTT
CDR3: CASSLVGKRDGELFF

D: TRBD2
size: .
J: TRBJ2-1
V: TRBV10-3
DNA: TGTGCCATCAGTGGACCACTAGCGGGGGGGCCAAGCTCCTACAATGAGCAGTTCTTC
CDR3: CAISGPLAGGPSSYNEQFF

D: .
size: once
J: TRBJ2-2
V: TRBV28
DNA: TGTGCCAGCCGCGGACAGAACACCGGGGAGCTGTTTTTT
CDR3: CASRGQNTGELFF

D: .
size: .
J: TRBJ1-6
V: TRBV9
DNA: TGTGCCAGCAGCGTAACTGACTATAATTCACCCCTCCACTTT
CDR3: CASSVTDYNSPLHF

D: .
size: .
J: TRBJ1-2
V: TRBV6-2/TRBV6-3
DNA: TGTGCCAGCAGTTACGTTTCGGGGTATGGCTACACCTTC
CDR3: CASSYVSGYGYTF

D: .
size: .
J: TRBJ2-5
V: TRBV29-1
DNA: TGCAGCGCCGGGGGGCTAGGGGAGACCCAGTACTTC
CDR3: CSAGGLGETQYF

D: .
size: .
J: TRBJ2-7
V: TRBV6-5
DNA: TGTGCCAGCAGGACGGGGGGACACTACGAGCAGTACTTC
CDR3: CASRTGGHYEQYF

D: .
size: .
J: TRBJ2-7
V: TRBV10-3
DNA: TGTGCCATCAGTGATGGGGAACAGGGTGTTTCGGGGATCTACGAGCAGTACTTC
CDR3: CAISDGEQGVSGIYEQYF

D: .
size: once
J: TRBJ2-3
V: TRBV6-1
DNA: TGTGCCAGCAGTGAAGCTTTGGGGGGTCCATGGACAGATACGCAGTATTTT
CDR3: CASSEALGGPWTDTQYF

D: TRBD1
size: .
J: TRBJ2-7
V: TRBV18
DNA: TGTGCCAGCTCACAGAAGGGGGCAAACGAGCAGTACTTC
CDR3: CASSQKGANEQYF

D: .
size: .
J: TRBJ2-1
V: TRBV7-2
DNA: TGTGCCAGCAGCTTAGTGTCCGGAAGGGGTGGGAGCTCCTACAATGAGCAGTTCTTC
CDR3: CASSLVSGRGGSSYNEQFF

D: .
size: .
J: TRBJ1-6
V: TRBV5-6
DNA: TGTGCCAGCAGCTTGGGGCTGGTAGGGGACTCACCCCTCCACTTT
CDR3: CASSLGLVGDSPLHF

D: .
size: .
J: TRBJ2-6
V: TRBV11-2
DNA: TGTGCCAGCAGCCTCCGGGGGAGCCTTGCTCTAGGCGGGGCCAACGTCCTGACTTTC
CDR3: CASSLRGSLALGGANVLTF

D: .
size: .
J: TRBJ1-3
V: TRBV28
DNA: TGTGCCAGCGCTTGGCGGGGAGCTGGAAACACCATATATTTT
CDR3: CASAWRGAGNTIYF

D: .
size: once
J: TRBJ2-7
V: TRBV6-4
DNA: TGTGCCAGAAGGACTCAGGGCCTCTACCACAGCGAGCAGTACTTC
CDR3: CARRTQGLYHSEQYF

D: TRBD2
size: .
J: TRBJ2-7
V: TRBV2
DNA: TGTGCCAGCAGTCAACCGGGACTACCTTTCTACGAGCAGTACTTC
CDR3: CASSQPGLPFYEQYF

D: TRBD2
size: once
J: TRBJ2-3
V: TRBV6-6
DNA: TGTGCCAGCAGTCCCAGGGGGGGGACTAGCGGTCTCACAGATACGCAGTATTTT
CDR3: CASSPRGGTSGLTDTQYF

D: .
size: .
J: TRBJ2-7
V: TRBV7-2
DNA: TGTGCCAGCAGCCGTAGGGATTTGGGGCCAAGCTCCTACGAGCAGTACTTC
CDR3: CASSRRDLGPSSYEQYF

D: TRBD1
size: .
J: TRBJ2-7
V: TRBV28
DNA: TGTGCCAGCAGGCCGACAGGGAACGAGCAGTACTTC
CDR3: CASRPTGNEQYF

D: TRBD1
size: .
J: TRBJ1-2
V: TRBV29-1
DNA: TGCAGCGTTACGACAGGGACCTATGGCTACACCTTC
CDR3: CSVTTGTYGYTF